This T cell receptor beta chain was documented in a study of blood T cell repertoires in COVID-19. Study details: COVID-19 samples, acute and convalescent, were from the United States, Italy and Spain. Nucleic acid was either cDNA or gDNA, and it came from T cells, B-cell-depleted T cells, or PBMCs.

Germline CDR1 is SEHNR and CDR2 is FQNEAQ (reference sequence). V was pared by 6 bases and J by 4 bases, with 12 bases of the junction left unmatched. This CDR3 is built from 15 residues. This clone was observed a single time. Under the authors' procedure: The authors estimated nucleated cell counts from reference gene primer amplification. The table came from immunoSEQ multiplex PCR; TCRdb's copy has only in-frame clones and leaves some out. V and J calls and clone size come straight from that table; D and trimming were deduced from the DNA. The repertoire consists of 110,000 or so clones, with about 85% occurring once and the leading ten covering about 7.7%.

The receptor comes from a human donor in a cohort sampled during active COVID-19. Sequenced: peripheral blood. The chain recombines TRBV7-9 with TRBJ2-7; 7 bases fit TRBD1. CDR3 loop: CASSPPRGRGYEQYF. The CDR3 DNA reads as TGTGCCAGCAGTCCCCCTAGGGGGCGCGGGTACGAGCAGTACTTC.